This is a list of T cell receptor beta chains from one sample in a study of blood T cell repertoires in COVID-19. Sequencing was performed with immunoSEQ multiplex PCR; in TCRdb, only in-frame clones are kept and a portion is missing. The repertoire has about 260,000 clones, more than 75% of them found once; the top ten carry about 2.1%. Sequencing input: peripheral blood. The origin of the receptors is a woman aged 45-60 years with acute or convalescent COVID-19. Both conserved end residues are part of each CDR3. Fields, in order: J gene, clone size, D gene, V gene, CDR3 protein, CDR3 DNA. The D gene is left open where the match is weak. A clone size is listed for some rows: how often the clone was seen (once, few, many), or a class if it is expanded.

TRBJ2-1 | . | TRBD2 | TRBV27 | CASSPTSGRGLSYNEQFF | TGTGCCAGCAGTCCGACGAGCGGGAGGGGCCTCTCCTACAATGAGCAGTTCTTC
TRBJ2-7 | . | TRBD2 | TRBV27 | CASRLLADSYEQYF | TGTGCCAGCAGGCTTCTAGCGGATTCCTACGAGCAGTACTTC
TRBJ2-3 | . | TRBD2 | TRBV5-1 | CASGYLADQDTQYF | TGCGCCAGCGGGTACCTAGCGGACCAGGATACGCAGTATTTT
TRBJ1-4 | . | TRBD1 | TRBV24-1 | CATSDSGGGEKLFF | TGTGCCACCAGTGACTCAGGGGGTGGGGAAAAACTGTTTTTT
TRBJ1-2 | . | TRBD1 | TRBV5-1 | CASSLEVRGAGYTF | TGCGCCAGCAGCTTGGAGGTCAGGGGGGCTGGCTACACCTTC
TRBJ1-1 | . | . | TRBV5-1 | CASSLAGDTEAFF | TGCGCCAGCAGCTTGGCAGGGGACACTGAAGCTTTCTTT
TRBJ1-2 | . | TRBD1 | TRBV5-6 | CASSSLNRGLQGYTF | TGTGCCAGCAGCTCTCTGAACAGGGGGCTACAAGGCTACACCTTC
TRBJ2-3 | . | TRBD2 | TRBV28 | CASSSPSMASGSDTDTQYF | TGTGCCAGCAGTTCCCCCTCGATGGCTAGCGGGAGTGACACAGATACGCAGTATTTT
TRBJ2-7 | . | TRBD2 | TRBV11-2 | CASSLGTSGIHEQYF | TGTGCCAGCAGCCTAGGGACTAGCGGGATCCACGAGCAGTACTTC
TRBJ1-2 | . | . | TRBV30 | CAWSVMLGQGPGYTF | TGTGCCTGGAGTGTAATGTTGGGGCAGGGGCCTGGCTACACCTTC
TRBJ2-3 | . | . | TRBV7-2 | CATAAGDTQYF | TGTGCCACCGCGGCCGGGGATACGCAGTATTTT
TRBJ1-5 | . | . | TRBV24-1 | CATSSGASNQPQHF | TGTGCCACCAGCTCTGGGGCAAGCAATCAGCCCCAGCATTTT
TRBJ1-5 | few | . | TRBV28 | CASTPTDPYSNQPQHF | TGTGCCAGCACCCCGACAGACCCCTATAGCAATCAGCCCCAGCATTTT
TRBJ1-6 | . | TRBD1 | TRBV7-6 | CASSLVAQGGNSPLHF | TGTGCCAGCAGCTTAGTAGCACAGGGGGGAAATTCACCCCTCCACTTT
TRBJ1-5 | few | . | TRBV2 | CASSDRERNQPQHF | TGTGCCAGCAGTGACAGGGAACGCAATCAGCCCCAGCATTTT
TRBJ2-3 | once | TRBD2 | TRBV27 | CASRGLAGTDTQYF | TGTGCCAGCAGGGGACTAGCGGGGACAGATACGCAGTATTTT
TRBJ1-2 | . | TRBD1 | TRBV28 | CASSTGVGYTF | TGTGCCAGCAGCACAGGGGTTGGCTACACCTTC
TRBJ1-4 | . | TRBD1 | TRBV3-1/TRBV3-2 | CASSQVQGWTNEKLFF | TGTGCCAGCAGCCAAGTACAGGGGTGGACTAATGAAAAACTGTTTTTT
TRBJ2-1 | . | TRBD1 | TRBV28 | CASSSVGFTGGAYNEQFF | TGTGCCAGCAGTTCGGTGGGGTTTACAGGGGGCGCCTACAATGAGCAGTTCTTC
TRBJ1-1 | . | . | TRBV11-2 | CASSLGGGLTEAFF | TGTGCCAGCAGCTTAGGGGGGGGGCTCACTGAAGCTTTCTTT
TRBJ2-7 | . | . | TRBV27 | CASSSRTVYEQYF | TGTGCCAGCAGTTCCCGGACAGTTTACGAGCAGTACTTC
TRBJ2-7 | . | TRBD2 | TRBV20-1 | CSASRTGTSDYEQYF | TGCAGTGCTAGTAGAACCGGGACTAGCGATTACGAGCAGTACTTC
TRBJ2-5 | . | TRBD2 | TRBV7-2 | CASSLSRLAGGGKETQYF | TGTGCCAGCAGCTTATCGCGGCTAGCGGGAGGAGGCAAAGAGACCCAGTACTTC
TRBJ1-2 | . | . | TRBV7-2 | CASSLESTGGPYGYTF | TGTGCCAGCAGCTTAGAGAGCACCGGAGGGCCCTATGGCTACACCTTC
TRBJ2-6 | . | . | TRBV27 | CASSLSGANVLTF | TGTGCCAGCAGTCTATCTGGGGCCAACGTCCTGACTTTC
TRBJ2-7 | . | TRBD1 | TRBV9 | CASSVGVQTGIYYEQYF | TGTGCCAGCAGCGTAGGTGTGCAGACAGGGATTTACTACGAGCAGTACTTC